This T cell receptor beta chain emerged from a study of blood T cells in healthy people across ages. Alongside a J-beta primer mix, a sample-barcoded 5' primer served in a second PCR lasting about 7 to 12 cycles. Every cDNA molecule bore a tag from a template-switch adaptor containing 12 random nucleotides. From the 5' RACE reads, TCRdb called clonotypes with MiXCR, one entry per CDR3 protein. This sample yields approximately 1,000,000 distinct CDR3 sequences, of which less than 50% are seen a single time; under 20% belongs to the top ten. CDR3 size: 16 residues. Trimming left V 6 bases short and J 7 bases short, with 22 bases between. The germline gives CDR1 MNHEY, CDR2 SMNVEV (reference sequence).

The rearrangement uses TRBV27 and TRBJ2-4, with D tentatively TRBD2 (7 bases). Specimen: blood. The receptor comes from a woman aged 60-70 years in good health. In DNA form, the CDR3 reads TGTGCCAGCAGCTTGGGCCAAGGGGGGGCCGGGAACATTCAGTACTTC. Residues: CASSLGQGGAGNIQYF.